The T cell receptor beta chain under discussion was sequenced for a study of PD-1 blockade in classical Hodgkin lymphoma (dated by TCRdb to the early 2020s). Notes on the research overall: Nivolumab dosing was 3 mg/kg intravenously every 2 weeks, continuing until either disease progression or unacceptable toxicity. To define a peripheral blood immune signature of response to PD-1 blockade in classical Hodgkin lymphoma, the study combined TCR beta sequencing with CyTOF. The investigation overall reported the following: A significant rise by C4D1 was seen in CD4+ but not CD8+ TCR diversity (p=0.0027 vs p=0.16), with the rise being most apparent in complete responders (p=0.02). Patients starting nivolumab less than 1 year after ASCT had lower diversity and were excluded from later analyses to avoid confounding by immune reconstitution. Among trial patients, those achieving complete response had baseline diversity similar to that of newly diagnosed patients, while diversity was significantly lower in partial responders and progressors. The study was limited to a single clinical trial cohort, and causes of repertoire differences, possibly disease activity or prior therapy, remained undefined. Baseline TCR diversity was reported as lower in newly diagnosed patients than in healthy donors, and lower still in relapsed/refractory patients.

This clone has just one count. No cognate antigen has been identified for it. The input lacks base qualities; no much larger clone sits a single base away. Germline trimming: 2 bases from V, 2 bases from J; junction bases outside gene matches: 6. Sequences MGHRA (CDR1) and YSYEKL (CDR2) are obtained from the germline V gene. The CDR3 holds 17 amino acids from the cysteine to the phenylalanine. The only DNA kept is the CDR3, 51 bases in frame from the first base. The sample's time point label is to be understood as: cycle 4 day 1 (C4D1), after around six weeks of nivolumab. Every trial patient had relapsed after autologous stem cell transplantation, and cohorts A, B and C differed in prior brentuximab vedotin exposure. The trial cohort included 56 patients with relapsed/refractory classical Hodgkin lymphoma, and each patient had a best overall response of complete response, partial response or progressive disease. In the multi-cohort phase II CheckMate 205 trial, trial patients received single-agent nivolumab. An independent review committee assessed best overall response by applying the 2007 International Working Group response criteria. Trial PBMCs were collected immediately before nivolumab initiation (C1D1) and during therapy at cycle 2 day 1 and cycle 4 day 1. After peripheral blood was drawn into 8 mL Vacutainer Cell Preparation Tubes, PBMCs were isolated by centrifugation and then cryopreserved.

Genomic DNA was extracted with the Qiagen DNeasy kit from unsorted PBMCs and from negatively selected CD4+ and CD8+ fractions. Amplification of TCR beta CDR3 regions was done by immunoSEQ multiplex PCR with primers that anneal to V and J segments. A synthetic immune receptor repertoire was used to minimize amplification bias, and any remaining bias was removed computationally after sequencing. The paper's data handling went like this. Repertoire diversity was quantified as the Shannon entropy index using custom Python scripts. Unsorted, CD4+ and CD8+ repertoires were analyzed separately, except for combined analyses in which CD4+ and CD8+ sequences were merged in silico. A clone counted as expanded when the clone's frequency after treatment rose at least 2-fold relative to C1D1, and clones undetected at baseline were given a pseudocount of 0.5. Clones with 0 or 1 copy at C1D1 were defined as singleton clones, while clones with 2 or more copies were defined as non-singleton clones. Clones expanded in unsorted samples were assigned a CD4+, CD8+ or unknown annotation through matching of protein sequences in sorted samples from the same patient. Wilcoxon tests were applied to paired samples to test diversity changes from C1D1 to C4D1. This is the immuneACCESS table as TCRdb keeps it, with only in-frame sequences that have V and J called. A part of the clones is gone; compared with another copy, unresolved V genes explain less than half, and the rest is unexplained. V and J calls and clone size are those listed in that table; D and trimming were worked out from the DNA. The sample table shows some 17,000 clones, and approximately 68% are seen once. In total, the top ten clones hold around 7.6% of the sample.

The source was peripheral blood mononuclear cells (PBMCs), collected before the fourth cycle of nivolumab. The sequence was obtained from a human donor with classical Hodgkin lymphoma. The rearranged segments are TRBV4-1 and TRBJ2-3; 11 middle bases align to TRBD2. CDR3 sequence: CASSQYPLAGVTDTQYF. The nucleotides read TGCGCCAGCAGCCAATACCCACTAGCGGGAGTCACAGATACGCAGTATTTT.